The clone carrying this TCR beta chain was recorded a few times. One base away lies a much larger clone, so this may be a sequencing read error. The data stem from a study of T-cell memory formation after mild COVID-19. TCRdb re-analysed the 5' RACE reads in MiXCR, keeping a single row per CDR3 protein. In the table there are more than 350,000 distinct CDR3 sequences, around a sixth of which are singletons. This CDR3 has 11 residues. Germline V gene data show CDR1 as MNHNY and CDR2 as SVGAGI (reference sequence). V lost 6 bases and J 4 bases, leaving 5 bases between the germline ends. The sequenced sample was PBMCs or a T cell subset sorted from them (not recorded which). V usage is TRBV6-6 and J usage is TRBJ2-3; D call uncertain. This clonotype originated in a man aged 18 to 29 who had mild COVID-19 (a few samples of this study predate the infection). Cell type and time point are not known. DNA of the CDR3: TGTGCCAGCAGCAACTCAGATACGCAGTATTTT. Residues: CASSNSDTQYF.